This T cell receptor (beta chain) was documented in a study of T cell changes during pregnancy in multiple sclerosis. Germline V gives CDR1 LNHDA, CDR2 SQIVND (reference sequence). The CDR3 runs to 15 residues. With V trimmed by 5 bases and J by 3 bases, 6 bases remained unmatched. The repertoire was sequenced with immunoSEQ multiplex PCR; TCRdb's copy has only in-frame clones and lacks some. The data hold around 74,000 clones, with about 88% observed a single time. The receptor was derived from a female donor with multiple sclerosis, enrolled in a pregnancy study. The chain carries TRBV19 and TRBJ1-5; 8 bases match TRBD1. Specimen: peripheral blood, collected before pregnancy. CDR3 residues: CASSQWTGINQPQHF. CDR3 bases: TGTGCCAGTAGTCAATGGACAGGGATCAATCAGCCCCAGCATTTT.